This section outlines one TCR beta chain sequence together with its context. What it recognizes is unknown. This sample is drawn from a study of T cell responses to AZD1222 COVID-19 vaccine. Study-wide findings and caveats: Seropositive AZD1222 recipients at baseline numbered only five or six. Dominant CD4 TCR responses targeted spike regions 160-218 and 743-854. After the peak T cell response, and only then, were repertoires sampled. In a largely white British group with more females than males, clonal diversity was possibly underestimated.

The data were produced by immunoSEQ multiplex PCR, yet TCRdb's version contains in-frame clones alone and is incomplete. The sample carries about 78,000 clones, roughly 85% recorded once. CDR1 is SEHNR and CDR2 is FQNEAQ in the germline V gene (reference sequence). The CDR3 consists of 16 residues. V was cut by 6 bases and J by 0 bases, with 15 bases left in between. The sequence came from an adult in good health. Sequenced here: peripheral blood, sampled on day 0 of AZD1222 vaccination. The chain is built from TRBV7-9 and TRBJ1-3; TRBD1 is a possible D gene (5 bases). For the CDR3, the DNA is TGTGCCAGCAGATTGAGCTTGGGGGGCTCTGGAAACACCATATATTTT. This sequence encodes CASRLSLGGSGNTIYF. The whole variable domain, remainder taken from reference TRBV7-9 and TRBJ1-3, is DTGVSQNPRHKITKRGQNVTFRCDPISEHNRLYWYRQTLGQGPEFLTYFQNEAQLEKSRLLSDRFSAERPKGSFSTLEIQRTEQGDSAMYLCASRLSLGGSGNTIYFGEGSWLTVV.